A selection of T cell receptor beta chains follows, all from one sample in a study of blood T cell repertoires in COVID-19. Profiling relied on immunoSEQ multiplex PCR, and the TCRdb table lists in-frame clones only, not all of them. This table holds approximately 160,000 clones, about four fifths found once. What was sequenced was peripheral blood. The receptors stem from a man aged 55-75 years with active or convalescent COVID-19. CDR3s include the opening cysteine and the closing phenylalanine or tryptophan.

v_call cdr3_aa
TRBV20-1 CSASNRGKYEQYF
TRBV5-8 CASSAQRTSGRAHEQFF
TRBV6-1 CASSEEGATYGYTF
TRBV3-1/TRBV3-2 CASSQGGSGNTIYF
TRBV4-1 CASSQMAAPRVDTQYF
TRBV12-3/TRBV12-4 CASSFSRNQPQHF
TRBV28 CASLESAGTNYGYTF
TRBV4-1 CASSHPGQGKETQYF
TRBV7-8 CASTKGGPNNEQFF
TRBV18 CASSPRDLAGGTDTQYF
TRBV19 CASSAASTQGRSSPLHF
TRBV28 CASRTVGNNYEQYF
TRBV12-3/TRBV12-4 CASSLSGGKLFF
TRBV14 CASSRTTNEKLFF
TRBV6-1 CASSEFPPGGLTDEQYF
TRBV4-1 CASSQDITGYYGYTF
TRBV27 CASSPRRHNSYNEQFF
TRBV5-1 CASRPSGRGQETQYF
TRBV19 CASKGVDSRTEAFF
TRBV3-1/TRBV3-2 CASSNSGMSSYNEQFF
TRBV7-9 CASSFIRDQETQYF
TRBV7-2 CASSPIQGASNQPQHF
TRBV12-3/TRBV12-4 CASSLVGGYEQYF
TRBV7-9 CASSQPGQGRHEQYF
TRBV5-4 CASSLRGGVETQYF
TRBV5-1 CASSRGTGPNEQFF
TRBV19 CASTGRASYNEQFF
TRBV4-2 CASSQDPGGYYGYTF
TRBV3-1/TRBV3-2 CASSRPGRGETQYF
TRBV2 CASSVDRGLKEQYF
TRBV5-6 CASSLRTVSASYHGYTF
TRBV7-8 CASSPLSLNYGYTF
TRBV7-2 CASSLMGGRRYTF
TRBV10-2 CASSGAGAYNEQFF
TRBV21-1 CASSRGRLNQPQHF
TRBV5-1 CASSLVQAGGNTGELFF
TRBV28 CASSFLESSFEGGQYF
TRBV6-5 CASRWDRLYGYTF
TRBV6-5 CASPSSDIYNSPLHF
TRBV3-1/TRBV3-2 CASRFGTSGAGELFF
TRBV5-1 CASSLSQDYNEQFF
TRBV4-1 CASSQDVLWGQGNYGYTF
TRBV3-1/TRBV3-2 CASSQGTGVTATEAFF
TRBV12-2 CASRLTSNSYEQYF
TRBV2 CASSSGTGVPGGYTF
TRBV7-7 CASSRDRAGELFF